The 11 T cell receptor beta chains below come from one sample, sequenced in a study of early T cells in non-severe SARS-CoV-2 infection. TCRdb itself ran the 5' RACE reads through MiXCR, one entry per CDR3 protein. The table records about 39,000 distinct CDR3 sequences, roughly 4% of them present only once. Input material: whole blood. The receptors were gathered from an adult who was a healthcare worker with PCR-confirmed SARS-CoV-2 infection or an uninfected control (not recorded which).

This clonotype appeared many times. The rearrangement uses TRBV29-1 and TRBJ1-1; D gene ambiguous. V was cut by 2 bases and J by 7 bases, with 11 bases left in between. CDR3 size: 12 residues. Germline assignment: CDR1 SQVTM and CDR2 ANQGSEA. The CDR3 nucleotides read TGCAGCGTTGAACAGGTGGAGGATGAAGCTTTCTTT. It translates to CSVEQVEDEAFF.

There are many counts of this clonotype. The chain combines TRBV7-9 with TRBJ2-1, with no clear D. This CDR3 is 16 amino acids long. CDR1 and CDR2 from the germline V gene are SEHNR and FQNEAQ (reference sequence). Trimming left V 1 base short and J 6 bases short, with 16 bases between. For the CDR3, the DNA is TGTGCCAGCAGCTTAGATCTAGGTGAAGTGGTCAATGAGCAGTTCTTC. Protein sequence: CASSLDLGEVVNEQFF.

The sample holds many counts of this clonotype. The CDR3 region is CASSYSREANYNSPLHF. CDR3 DNA sequence: TGTGCCAGCAGTTACTCTCGGGAGGCGAACTATAATTCACCCCTCCACTTT. V and J are TRBV6-5 and TRBJ1-6; D is unclear. Trimming stripped 0 bases from V and 3 bases from J, with 12 bases between. This CDR3 comprises 17 residues. Germline CDR1 and CDR2: MNHEY and SVGAGI.

This clonotype showed up many times. The chain uses TRBV7-6 and TRBJ2-7; D is possibly TRBD2 (6 bases). Germline CDR1 is SGHVS and CDR2 is FNYEAQ. The V end was cut by 5 bases, the J end by 6 bases, with 14 bases between. This CDR3 contains 13 residues. The CDR3 coding sequence is TGTGCCAGCAGCGGGACGTTGGGGGGCGAGCAGTACTTC. Amino acid sequence: CASSGTLGGEQYF.

This clonotype showed up just a few times. V gene TRBV19 combines with J gene TRBJ2-7; D is unclear. The CDR3 extends over 14 amino acids. Germline assignment: CDR1 LNHDA and CDR2 SQIVND (reference sequence). Trimming removed 6 bases at V and 5 bases at J, with 17 bases between. CDR3 nucleotide sequence: TGTGCCAGTAGCCTACCAGCCATAACCGACGAGCAGTACTTC. It yields the protein CASSLPAITDEQYF. The variable domain in full, completed from reference TRBV19 and TRBJ2-7, reads DGGITQSPKYLFRKEGQNVTLSCEQNLNHDAMYWYRQDPGQGLRLIYYSQIVNDFQKGDIAEGYSVSREKKESFPLTVTSAQKNPTAFYLCASSLPAITDEQYFGPGTRLTVT.

This clonotype was seen at least ten times. The chain combines TRBV11-2 with TRBJ2-7, with 9 bases identical to TRBD1. Looked up from germline, CDR1 is SGHAT and CDR2 is FQNNGV. There are 14 residues in the CDR3. The ends lost 5 bases at V and 2 bases at J; junction bases unmatched: 4. The CDR3 loop is CASSPDRGAYEQYF. The CDR3 nucleotides read TGTGCCAGCAGCCCGGACAGGGGAGCCTACGAGCAGTACTTC.

Ten or more counts support this clonotype. The rearrangement uses TRBV20-1 and TRBJ1-2, with D unresolved. The CDR3 is 13 residues long. Looked up from germline, CDR1 is DFQATT and CDR2 is SNEGSKA (reference sequence). The ends were cut back, 0 bases at V and 5 bases at J, with 10 bases in the middle. The CDR3 loop reads CSARDPNSYGYTF. The CDR3 DNA is TGCAGTGCTAGAGACCCAAATTCTTATGGCTACACCTTC.

This clonotype was found many times. V is TRBV29-1 and J is TRBJ2-1; D possibly uses TRBD1 or TRBD2 (5 bases each). The CDR3 consists of 15 residues. Germline lookup yields CDR1 SQVTM and CDR2 ANQGSEA. Trimming removed 0 bases from V and 7 bases from J, with 16 bases in between. This chain's CDR3 is CSVEDGQAEGNEQFF. Written as DNA, the CDR3 is TGCAGCGTTGAAGATGGCCAGGCCGAGGGGAATGAGCAGTTCTTC.

This clonotype was recorded many times. This chain uses TRBV5-6 with TRBJ1-2; D ambiguous. Germline lookup yields CDR1 SGHDT and CDR2 YYEEEE. There are 14 residues in the CDR3. V lost 0 bases to trimming and J lost 2 bases, with 8 bases between them. In DNA form, the CDR3 reads TGTGCCAGCAGCTTGGGGTCGACCAACTATGGCTACACCTTC. This encodes CASSLGSTNYGYTF.

The table lists this clonotype with many counts. The V gene is TRBV4-1, the J gene TRBJ2-7, with D perhaps given as TRBD1 or TRBD2 (6 bases each). V was cut by 1 base and J by 2 bases, with 12 bases left in between. This CDR3 region has 15 residues. Germline lookup yields CDR1 MGHRA and CDR2 YSYEKL. As DNA, the CDR3 is TGCGCCAGCAGCCAAGTGGAGGGGGTCACCTACGAGCAGTACTTC. It translates to CASSQVEGVTYEQYF.

This clonotype was counted at least ten times. This chain links TRBV6-6 with TRBJ2-2; D is unclear. V was pared by 6 bases and J by 6 bases, with 14 bases between. Germline V gene sequence: CDR1 MNHNY, CDR2 SVGAGI (reference sequence). The CDR3 has 14 amino acids. The CDR3 loop reads CASRSRFEAGELFF. In DNA, the CDR3 is TGTGCCAGCAGATCCCGCTTCGAGGCCGGGGAGCTGTTTTTT.